The T cell receptor (beta chain) under discussion was sequenced for a study of human T cells and chemical hapten exposure (dated by TCRdb to the early 2020s). For the study in its entirety: For sensitization, 2% DPC in acetone was applied to a roughly 2 cm by roughly 2 cm area of upper inner arm skin. Patients additionally received weekly therapeutic DPC doses to the scalp throughout the approximately 24-week study period. Patch testing was performed on the upper back with Finn chambers containing 0.01% DPC, and the patch tests were scored after 6 days according to International Contact Dermatitis Research Group standards. Roughly 30 alopecia patients provided blood for TCR sequencing at one to four time points (pre-sensitization, 2, 6 and 24 weeks). Peripheral blood TCR repertoire changes were tracked in vivo in alopecia patients during primary and secondary sensitization to the hapten diphenylcyclopropenone (DPC). Alopecia areata with under or over 50% scalp involvement, alopecia totalis and alopecia universalis were represented in the patient cohort, which was mostly female. Patient blood was sampled pre-sensitization (week 0) and at 2, 6 and about 24 weeks after DPC sensitization. The libraries were sequenced as a pool, and the TCR yield per sample differed mostly because of small variations in library volumes within the pool. Each blood RNA sample was used to sequence both TCR alpha and TCR beta chains.

The library was made by RACE. Instrument on record: NextSeq 500. During library preparation, unique molecular identifiers were attached to individual cDNA molecules so that TCRs could be counted in a quantitative, reproducible way. Turning to the authors' computational methods: A median of around 100,000 TCRs per sample was observed, with a range of 23,224 to 690,600. V, J and CDR3 annotation of the TCR reads was carried out using the Decombinator software suite. To make PS versus PT1 abundance plots, every sample was subsampled to the same number of TCRs (28,000). Expanded TCRs were defined as absent before sensitization and observed at least eight times at the 2-week time point. The raw public data were reprocessed by TCRdb itself: fastp quality trimming at Q25, MiXCR clonotype calling, in-frame beta chains only. Identical CDR3 protein sequences are pooled into one entry, listed with their most common genes and DNA. For this entry, the V and J calls and clone size follow TCRdb and not the study's own pipeline. The sample table lists 35,000 to 45,000 distinct CDR3 sequences, approximately 12% of them with a count of one. The ten largest make up around 2% of the sample.

On the study overall, not on this receptor specifically: Because all patients had alopecia, a presumed autoimmune disease, the immune response of the patients might differ from that of healthy individuals. Compared with pre-sensitization or healthy control sets, expanded TCRs formed significantly more large CDR3 similarity clusters, which is consistent with antigen-driven responses. Patch test score correlated positively with the number of PT1 expanded TCRs, reaching significance at thresholds 8, 16 and 32 but not at 4. DPC sensitization did not change the number of TCRs with a frequency above 1 in 1000, and there was no evidence of changes in global repertoire structure. Repeated subsampling changed both the strength of the expansion versus patch-test correlation and the threshold at which that correlation became significant.

The CDR3 covers 14 residues, taking in both the cysteine and the phenylalanine. This entry keeps only the CDR3 DNA: 42 bases, framed from base 1. CDR1 is given as SNHLY and CDR2 as FYNNEI, both from the germline V gene. V was cut back by 2 bases and J by 3 bases, leaving a gap of 11 bases between them. The meaning of the sample's time point label: pre-sensitization, week 0. The meaning of the sample's treatment or condition label: therapeutic diphenylcyclopropenone sensitization with weekly scalp DPC. Unfractionated whole blood was collected in Tempus Blood RNA tubes, and total RNA was extracted from that blood. At every patch-test visit, the blood draw took place before the patch test was put on. Patients were eligible if aged 18 to 70, diagnosed with alopecia and judged suitable for DPC therapy, and pregnant patients were excluded. This clonotype was recorded at least ten times. Its antigen is still unknown. Base quality data are lacking; no much larger clone is found one base away.

The rearranged segments are TRBV2 and TRBJ2-7; TRBD2 is perhaps the D gene, given 5 matching bases. The sample was whole blood, taken in connection with sensitization to the hapten diphenylcyclopropenone (DPC). The sequence came from a woman aged 40 to 50 with alopecia areata. Some clones in this sample may be carry-over from other donors' samples. The DNA reads TGTGCCAGCAGTGAATTGGGGAGTGACTACGAGCAGTACTTC. It translates as CASSELGSDYEQYF.